This is a list of T cell receptor beta chains from one sample in a study of regulatory T cells in long-lasting Graves disease. TCRdb ran MiXCR on the multiplex PCR reads and lists one entry per CDR3 protein. Altogether under 450,000 distinct CDR3 sequences are present, roughly 17% being singletons, with the ten largest covering around 20%. This sample was shared with a second study, whose subject was T cells in Graves' hyperthyroidism and ophthalmopathy.

The source material was peripheral blood mononuclear cells (PBMCs), sampled at new diagnosis, from a patient treated with antithyroid drugs. The receptors shown here come from a young woman with Graves disease. CDR3s include the opening cysteine and the closing phenylalanine or tryptophan. A D gene is named only where the DNA matches it firmly. Part of the rows lack a size; the others show once, few, many or a class for expanded clones.

j_gene	v_gene	d_gene	abundance	CDR3aa	CDR3nt
TRBJ1-3	TRBV2	-	many	CASRLQQESSGNTIYF	TGTGCCAGCAGGCTACAACAGGAGAGCTCTGGAAACACCATATATTTT
TRBJ1-4	TRBV28	TRBD1	many	CASRGQGGEKLFF	TGTGCCAGCAGAGGACAGGGTGGAGAAAAACTGTTTTTT
TRBJ2-7	TRBV28	-	many	CASSFSQLGRPYEQYF	TGTGCCAGCAGTTTTAGTCAGTTAGGCCGTCCCTACGAGCAGTACTTC
TRBJ1-6	TRBV12-3/TRBV12-4	-	-	CASSLSRLQNSPLHF	TGTGCCAGCAGTTTGTCCAGGCTTCAGAATTCACCCCTCCACTTT
TRBJ2-5	TRBV3-1	TRBD2	many	CASSQGRREWETQYF	TGTGCCAGCAGCCAAGGGAGGCGGGAGTGGGAGACCCAGTACTTC
TRBJ2-3	TRBV5-1	-	many	CASSLAGQRTDTQYF	TGTGCCAGCAGCTTGGCGGGACAGCGCACAGATACGCAGTATTTT
TRBJ2-3	TRBV6-1	-	many	CASRDGRSTDTQYF	TGTGCCAGCCGGGATGGGCGGAGCACAGATACGCAGTATTTT
TRBJ2-4	TRBV6-1	-	many	CASSPTVQWGKNIQYF	TGTGCCAGCAGTCCGACAGTTCAATGGGGCAAAAACATTCAGTACTTC
TRBJ1-4	TRBV7-9	-	many	CASNPGQGMTTTNEKLFF	TGTGCCAGCAACCCCGGGCAGGGGATGACAACAACTAATGAAAAACTGTTTTTT
TRBJ2-1	TRBV12-3/TRBV12-4	-	many	CASSLLGGATNEQFF	TGTGCCAGCAGTTTATTGGGGGGTGCCACCAATGAGCAGTTCTTC
TRBJ2-7	TRBV3-1	-	many	CASSPRDTWEQYF	TGTGCCAGCAGCCCCCGGGACACTTGGGAGCAGTACTTC
TRBJ1-4	TRBV30	-	-	CAWSLQPEKLFF	TGTGCCTGGAGTCTACAGCCTGAAAAACTGTTTTTT
TRBJ2-5	TRBV7-2	-	many	CASSSGVVETQYF	TGTGCCAGCAGTTCAGGGGTCGTCGAGACCCAGTACTTC
TRBJ2-1	TRBV20-1	TRBD1	-	CSARWGGQGNNEQFF	TGCAGTGCTAGGTGGGGGGGACAGGGAAACAATGAGCAGTTCTTC
TRBJ2-5	TRBV3-1	-	many	CASSQDVVAGIGGETQYF	TGTGCCAGCAGCCAAGATGTTGTGGCAGGGATTGGCGGAGAGACCCAGTACTTC
TRBJ1-2	TRBV24-1	-	many	CATSVTDYGYTF	TGTGCCACCAGTGTGACGGACTATGGCTACACCTTC
TRBJ2-6	TRBV7-9	-	many	CASSTRQGLNSGANVLTF	TGTGCCAGCAGCACACGACAGGGACTGAACTCTGGGGCCAACGTCCTGACTTTC
TRBJ2-1	TRBV30	TRBD1	-	CAWSVGTGVEQFF	TGTGCCTGGAGTGTAGGGACAGGGGTTGAGCAGTTCTTC
TRBJ1-4	TRBV5-6	-	few	CASSLQGLNEKLFF	TGTGCCAGCAGCTTACAGGGCCTTAATGAAAAACTGTTTTTT
TRBJ2-5	TRBV13	TRBD2	many	CASSSSGGLETQYF	TGTGCCAGCAGCTCCAGCGGGGGGCTGGAGACCCAGTACTTC
TRBJ2-5	TRBV14	TRBD2	many	CASSQGLARETQYF	TGTGCCAGCAGCCAAGGACTAGCGAGGGAGACCCAGTACTTC
TRBJ2-7	TRBV7-2	-	-	CASSLGGREQYF	TGTGCCAGCAGCTTAGGCGGTCGCGAGCAGTACTTC
TRBJ2-1	TRBV20-1	-	many	CSASGGASSYNEQFF	TGCAGTGCTAGCGGGGGAGCGAGCTCCTACAATGAGCAGTTCTTC
TRBJ1-3	TRBV5-1	-	-	CASSPPTGAPGDTIYF	TGCGCCAGCAGCCCACCCACCGGGGCCCCGGGGGACACCATATATTTT
TRBJ2-2	TRBV19	TRBD1	-	CASLTRTGGFTGELFF	TGTGCCAGTCTAACCCGGACAGGGGGCTTCACCGGGGAGCTGTTTTTT
TRBJ2-1	TRBV5-4	TRBD2	-	CASSLAQRGGNEQFF	TGTGCCAGCAGCTTGGCCCAGCGGGGGGGCAATGAGCAGTTCTTC
TRBJ2-7	TRBV4-1	TRBD1	-	CASSPGDSTYEQYF	TGCGCCAGCAGCCCAGGGGACAGTACCTACGAGCAGTACTTC
TRBJ2-1	TRBV7-9	TRBD2	many	CAYLAGNEQFF	TGTGCGTATCTAGCGGGCAATGAGCAGTTCTTC
TRBJ2-5	TRBV12-3/TRBV12-4	-	many	CASSFGVRGRRETQYF	TGTGCCAGCAGTTTTGGGGTACGGGGTCGAAGGGAGACCCAGTACTTC
TRBJ1-1	TRBV2	-	many	CASRDIPGDTEAFF	TGTGCCAGCCGGGACATCCCTGGGGACACTGAAGCTTTCTTT
TRBJ1-2	TRBV28	-	many	CASSQDSSYGYTF	TGTGCCAGCAGTCAAGACAGTAGCTATGGCTACACCTTC
TRBJ2-7	TRBV20-1	TRBD1	-	CSALPGTDSYEQYF	TGCAGTGCTTTACCCGGGACAGATTCCTACGAGCAGTACTTC
TRBJ2-1	TRBV6-2/TRBV6-3	TRBD1	few	CASSHGDRVVDEQFF	TGTGCCAGCAGCCACGGGGACAGGGTGGTCGATGAGCAGTTCTTC
TRBJ2-7	TRBV5-1	-	-	CASSLGERGEQYF	TGCGCCAGCAGCTTGGGGGAGAGAGGCGAGCAGTACTTC
TRBJ1-5	TRBV18	-	-	CASSLGTDNQPLHF	TGTGCCAGCTCCCTGGGGACCGACAATCAGCCCCTGCATTTT
TRBJ2-1	TRBV30	-	-	CAWSVGAGLADEQFF	TGTGCCTGGAGTGTAGGAGCAGGGTTAGCGGATGAGCAGTTCTTC
TRBJ2-1	TRBV5-4	-	few	CASRGPKNEQFF	TGTGCCAGCCGTGGACCAAAAAATGAGCAGTTCTTC
TRBJ2-7	TRBV2	TRBD2	many	CASRREGEQYF	TGTGCCAGCCGCAGGGAGGGAGAGCAGTACTTC
TRBJ1-4	TRBV2	-	-	CASRGTYEKLFF	TGTGCCAGCCGGGGGACATATGAAAAACTGTTTTTT
TRBJ2-5	TRBV28	TRBD2	-	CASTPLGAGKETQYF	TGTGCCAGCACCCCCCTTGGAGCGGGAAAGGAGACCCAGTACTTC